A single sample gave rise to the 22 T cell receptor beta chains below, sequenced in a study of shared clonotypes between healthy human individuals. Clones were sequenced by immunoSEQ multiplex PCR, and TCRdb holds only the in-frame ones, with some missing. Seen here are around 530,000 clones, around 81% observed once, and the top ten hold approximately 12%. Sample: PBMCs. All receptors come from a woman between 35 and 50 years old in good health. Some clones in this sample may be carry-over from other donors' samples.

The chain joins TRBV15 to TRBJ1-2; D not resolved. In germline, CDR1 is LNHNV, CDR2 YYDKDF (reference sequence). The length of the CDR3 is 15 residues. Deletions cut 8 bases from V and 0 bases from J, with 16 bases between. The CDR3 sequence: CATRKGRASNYGYTF. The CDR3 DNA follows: TGTGCCACCCGCAAGGGCAGAGCCTCTAACTATGGCTACACCTTC.

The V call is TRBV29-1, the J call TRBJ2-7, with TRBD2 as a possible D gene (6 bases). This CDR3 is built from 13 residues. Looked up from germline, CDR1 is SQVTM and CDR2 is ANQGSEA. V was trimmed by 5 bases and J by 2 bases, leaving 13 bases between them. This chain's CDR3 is CSVQGGVTYEQYF. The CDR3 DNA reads TGCAGCGTTCAAGGAGGGGTCACCTACGAGCAGTACTTC.

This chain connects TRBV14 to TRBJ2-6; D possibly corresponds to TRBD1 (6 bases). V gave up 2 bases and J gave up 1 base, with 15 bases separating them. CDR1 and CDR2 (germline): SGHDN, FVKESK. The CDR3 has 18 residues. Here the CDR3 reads CASSQFITQGSGANVLTF. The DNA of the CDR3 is TGTGCCAGCAGCCAATTCATCACACAGGGTTCTGGGGCCAACGTCCTGACTTTC.

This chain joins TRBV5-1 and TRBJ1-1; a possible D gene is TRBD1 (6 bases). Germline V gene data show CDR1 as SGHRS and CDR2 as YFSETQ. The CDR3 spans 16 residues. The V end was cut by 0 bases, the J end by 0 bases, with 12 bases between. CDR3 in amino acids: CASSLAEGVMNTEAFF. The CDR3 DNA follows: TGCGCCAGCAGCTTGGCCGAGGGGGTAATGAACACTGAAGCTTTCTTT.

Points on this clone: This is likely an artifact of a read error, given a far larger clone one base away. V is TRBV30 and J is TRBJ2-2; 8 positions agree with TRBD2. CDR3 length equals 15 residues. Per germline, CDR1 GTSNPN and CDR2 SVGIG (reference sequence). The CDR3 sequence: CARSPGLANTGELFF. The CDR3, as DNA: TGTGCCCGGAGTCCGGGACTAGCGAACACCGGGGAGCTGTTTTTT.

This CDR3 reads CASSFPIMGGRNYEQYF. The DNA of the CDR3 is TGTGCCAGCAGTTTCCCCATCATGGGCGGGAGGAACTACGAGCAGTACTTC. The chain uses TRBV28 and TRBJ2-7; TRBD2 agrees at 8 bases. Looked up from germline, CDR1 is MDHEN and CDR2 is SYDVKM. The CDR3 is 17 residues long. V was pared by 3 bases and J by 3 bases, with 13 bases of the junction left unmatched.

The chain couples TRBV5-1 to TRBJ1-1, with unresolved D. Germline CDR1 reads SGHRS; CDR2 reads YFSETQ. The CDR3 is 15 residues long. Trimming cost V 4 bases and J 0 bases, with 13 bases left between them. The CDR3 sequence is CASSADNSMNTEAFF. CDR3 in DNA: TGCGCCAGCAGCGCGGATAATAGCATGAACACTGAAGCTTTCTTT.

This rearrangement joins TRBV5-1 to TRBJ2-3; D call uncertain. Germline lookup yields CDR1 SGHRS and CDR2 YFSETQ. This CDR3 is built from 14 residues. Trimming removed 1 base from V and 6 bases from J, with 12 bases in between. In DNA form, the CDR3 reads TGCGCCAGCAGCTTGTTGGGCGGAACCGATACGCAGTATTTT. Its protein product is CASSLLGGTDTQYF.

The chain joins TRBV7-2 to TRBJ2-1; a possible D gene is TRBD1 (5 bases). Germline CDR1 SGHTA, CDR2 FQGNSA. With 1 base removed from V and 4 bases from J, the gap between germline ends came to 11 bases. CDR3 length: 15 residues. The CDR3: CASSLGGDSYNEQFF. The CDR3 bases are TGTGCCAGCAGCTTAGGGGGTGACAGTTACAATGAGCAGTTCTTC. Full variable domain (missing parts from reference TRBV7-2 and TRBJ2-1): GAGVSQSPSNKVTEKGKDVELRCDPISGHTALYWYRQSLGQGLEFLIYFQGNSAPDKSGLPSDRFSAERTGGSVSTLTIQRTQQEDSAVYLCASSLGGDSYNEQFFGPGTRLTVL.

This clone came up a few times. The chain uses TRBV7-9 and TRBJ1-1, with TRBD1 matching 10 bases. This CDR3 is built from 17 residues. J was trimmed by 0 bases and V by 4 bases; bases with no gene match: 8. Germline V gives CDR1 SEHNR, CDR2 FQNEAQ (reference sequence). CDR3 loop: CASSYTLGQGVNTEAFF. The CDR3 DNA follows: TGTGCCAGCAGCTATACTCTAGGACAGGGGGTGAACACTGAAGCTTTCTTT.

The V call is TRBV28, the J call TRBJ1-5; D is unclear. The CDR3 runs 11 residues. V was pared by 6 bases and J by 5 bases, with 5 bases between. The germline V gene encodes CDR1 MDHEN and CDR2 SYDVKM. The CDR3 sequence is CASSRDQPQHF. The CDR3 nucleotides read TGTGCCAGCAGCCGAGATCAGCCCCAGCATTTT.

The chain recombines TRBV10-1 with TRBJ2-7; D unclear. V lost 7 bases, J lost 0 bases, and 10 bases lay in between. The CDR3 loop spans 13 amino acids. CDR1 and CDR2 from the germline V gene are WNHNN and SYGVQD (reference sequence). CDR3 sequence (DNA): TGCGCCAGCACCCCCGGCAGCTCCTACGAGCAGTACTTC. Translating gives CASTPGSSYEQYF.

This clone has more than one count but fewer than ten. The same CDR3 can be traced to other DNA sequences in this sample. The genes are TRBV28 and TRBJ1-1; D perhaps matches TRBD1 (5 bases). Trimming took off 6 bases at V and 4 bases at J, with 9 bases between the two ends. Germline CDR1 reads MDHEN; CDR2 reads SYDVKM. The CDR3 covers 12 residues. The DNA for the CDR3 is TGTGCCAGCAGAGCCGGGGGCACTGAAGCTTTCTTT. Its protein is CASRAGGTEAFF.

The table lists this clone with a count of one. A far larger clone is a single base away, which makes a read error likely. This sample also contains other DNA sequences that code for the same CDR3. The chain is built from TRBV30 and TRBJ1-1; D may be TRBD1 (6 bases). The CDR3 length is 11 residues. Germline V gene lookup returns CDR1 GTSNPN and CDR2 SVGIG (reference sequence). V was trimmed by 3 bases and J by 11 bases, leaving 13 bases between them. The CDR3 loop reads CAWSVHRAAFF. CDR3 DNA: TGTGCCTGGAGCGTACACAGGGCCGCTTTCTTT.

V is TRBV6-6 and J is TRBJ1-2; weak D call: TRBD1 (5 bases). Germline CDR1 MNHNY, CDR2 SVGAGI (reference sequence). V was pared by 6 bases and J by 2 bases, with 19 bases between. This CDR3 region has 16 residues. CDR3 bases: TGTGCCAGCAGCTCCCCAGACAGAGCCCAGAACTATGGCTACACCTTC. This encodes CASSSPDRAQNYGYTF.

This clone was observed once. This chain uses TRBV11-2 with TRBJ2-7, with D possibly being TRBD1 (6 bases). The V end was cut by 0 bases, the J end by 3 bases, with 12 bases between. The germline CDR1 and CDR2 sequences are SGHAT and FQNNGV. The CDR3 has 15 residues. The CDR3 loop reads CASSLERVRGYEQYF. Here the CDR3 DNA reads TGTGCCAGCAGCTTAGAGAGGGTCAGGGGCTACGAGCAGTACTTC.

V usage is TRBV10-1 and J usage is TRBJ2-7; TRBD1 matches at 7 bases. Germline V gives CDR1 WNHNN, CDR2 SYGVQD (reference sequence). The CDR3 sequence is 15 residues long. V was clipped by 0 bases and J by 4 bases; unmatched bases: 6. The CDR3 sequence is CASSESVTGWYEQYF. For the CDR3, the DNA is TGCGCCAGCAGTGAGTCGGTGACAGGGTGGTACGAGCAGTACTTC.

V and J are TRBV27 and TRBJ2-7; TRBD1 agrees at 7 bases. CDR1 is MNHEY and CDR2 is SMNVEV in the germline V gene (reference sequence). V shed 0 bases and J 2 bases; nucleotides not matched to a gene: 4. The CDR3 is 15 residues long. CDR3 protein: CASSLSGTAAYEQYF. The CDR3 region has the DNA TGTGCCAGCAGTTTATCCGGGACAGCAGCCTACGAGCAGTACTTC.

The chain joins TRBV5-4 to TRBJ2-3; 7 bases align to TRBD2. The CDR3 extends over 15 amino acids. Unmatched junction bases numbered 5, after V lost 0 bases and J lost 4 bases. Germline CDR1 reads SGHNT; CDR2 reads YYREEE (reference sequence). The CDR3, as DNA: TGTGCCAGCAGCTTGGCGGGGGGTTTGGCAGATACGCAGTATTTT. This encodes CASSLAGGLADTQYF. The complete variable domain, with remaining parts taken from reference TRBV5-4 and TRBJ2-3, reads ETGVTQSPTHLIKTRGQQVTLRCSSQSGHNTVSWYQQALGQGPQFIFQYYREEENGRGNFPPRFSGLQFPNYSSELNVNALELDDSALYLCASSLAGGLADTQYFGPGTRLTVL.

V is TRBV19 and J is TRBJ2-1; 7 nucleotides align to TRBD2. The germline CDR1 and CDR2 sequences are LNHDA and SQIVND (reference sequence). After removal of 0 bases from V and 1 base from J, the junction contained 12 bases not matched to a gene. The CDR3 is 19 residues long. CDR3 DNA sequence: TGTGCCAGTAGTATAGATCTTTGGGGCAGCGGGGAGTCCTACAATGAGCAGTTCTTC. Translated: CASSIDLWGSGESYNEQFF.

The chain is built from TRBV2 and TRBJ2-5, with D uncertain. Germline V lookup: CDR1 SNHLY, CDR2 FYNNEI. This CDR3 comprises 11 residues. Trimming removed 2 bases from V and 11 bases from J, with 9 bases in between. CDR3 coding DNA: TGTGCCAGCAGTGAACCAAAGGAGCAGTACTTC. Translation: CASSEPKEQYF.

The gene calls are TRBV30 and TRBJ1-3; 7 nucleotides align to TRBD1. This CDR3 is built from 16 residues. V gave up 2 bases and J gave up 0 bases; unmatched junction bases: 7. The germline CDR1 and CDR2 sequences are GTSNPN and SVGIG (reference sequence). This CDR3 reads CAWSLTGASSGNTIYF. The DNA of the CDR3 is TGTGCCTGGAGTCTTACAGGGGCCAGCTCTGGAAACACCATATATTTT.